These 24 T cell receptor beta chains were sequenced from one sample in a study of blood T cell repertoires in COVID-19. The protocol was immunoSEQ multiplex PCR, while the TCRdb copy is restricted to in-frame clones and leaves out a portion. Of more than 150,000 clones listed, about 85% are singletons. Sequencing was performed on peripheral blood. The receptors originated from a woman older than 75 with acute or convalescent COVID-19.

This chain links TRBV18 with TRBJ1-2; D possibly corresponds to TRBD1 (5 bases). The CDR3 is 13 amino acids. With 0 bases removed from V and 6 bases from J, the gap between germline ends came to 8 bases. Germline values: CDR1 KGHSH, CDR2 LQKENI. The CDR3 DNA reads TGTGCCAGCTCACCACCTCCCAGGGATGGCTACACCTTC. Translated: CASSPPPRDGYTF. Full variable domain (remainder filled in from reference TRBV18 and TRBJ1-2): NAGVMQNPRHLVRRRGQEARLRCSPMKGHSHVYWYRQLPEEGLKFMVYLQKENIIDESGMPKERFSAEFPKEGPSILRIQQVVRGDSAAYFCASSPPPRDGYTFGSGTRLTVV.

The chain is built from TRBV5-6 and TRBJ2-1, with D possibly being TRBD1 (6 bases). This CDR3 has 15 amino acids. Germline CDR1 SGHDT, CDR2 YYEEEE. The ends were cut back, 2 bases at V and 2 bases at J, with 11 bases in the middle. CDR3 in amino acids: CASSFRGGPYNEQFF. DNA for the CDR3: TGTGCCAGCAGCTTCCGAGGGGGTCCCTACAATGAGCAGTTCTTC.

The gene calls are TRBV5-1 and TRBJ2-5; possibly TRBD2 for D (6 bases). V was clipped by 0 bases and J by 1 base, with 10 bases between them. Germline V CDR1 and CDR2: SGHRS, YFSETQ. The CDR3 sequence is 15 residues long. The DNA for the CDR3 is TGCGCCAGCAGCTTGGTGGGGGAGGCCCAAGAGACCCAGTACTTC. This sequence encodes CASSLVGEAQETQYF.

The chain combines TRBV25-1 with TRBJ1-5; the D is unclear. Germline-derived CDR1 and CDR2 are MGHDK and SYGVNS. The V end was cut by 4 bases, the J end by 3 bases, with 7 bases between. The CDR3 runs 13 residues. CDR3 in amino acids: CASSVGDNQPQHF. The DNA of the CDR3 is TGTGCCAGCAGTGTCGGGGACAATCAGCCCCAGCATTTT.

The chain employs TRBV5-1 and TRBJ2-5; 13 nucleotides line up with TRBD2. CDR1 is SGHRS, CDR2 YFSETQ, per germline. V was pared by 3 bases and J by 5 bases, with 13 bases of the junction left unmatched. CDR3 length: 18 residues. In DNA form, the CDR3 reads TGCGCCAGCAGCTCCGGACGGCGGACTAGCGGGAGTGGGGAGACCCAGTACTTC. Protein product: CASSSGRRTSGSGETQYF.

CDR3 DNA: TGTGCCAGCAGTGACCCAGGGAGCGGGCTCTCTGGGGCCAACGTCCTGACTTTC. It translates to CASSDPGSGLSGANVLTF. The chain employs TRBV6-2 or TRBV6-3 and TRBJ2-6, with D possibly matching TRBD2 (6 bases). This CDR3 has 18 residues. The germline V gene has CDR1 MNHEY and CDR2 SVGEGT. Trimming removed 5 bases at V and 0 bases at J, with 17 bases between.

The CDR3 DNA sequence: TGTGCCACCAGTGATCCCAGACAGGCGCTCACAGATACGCAGTATTTT. This codes for CATSDPRQALTDTQYF. The genes are TRBV24-1 and TRBJ2-3; maybe TRBD1 (6 bases). The CDR3 length is 16 residues. In germline, CDR1 is KGHDR, CDR2 SFDVKD. With 3 bases removed from V and 2 bases from J, the gap between germline ends came to 14 bases.

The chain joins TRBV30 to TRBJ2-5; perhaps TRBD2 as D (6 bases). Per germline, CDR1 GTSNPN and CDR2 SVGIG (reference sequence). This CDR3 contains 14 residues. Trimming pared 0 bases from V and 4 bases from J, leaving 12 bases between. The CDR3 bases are TGTGCCTGGAGTGTAGGCGGGGCATCAGAGACCCAGTACTTC. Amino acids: CAWSVGGASETQYF.

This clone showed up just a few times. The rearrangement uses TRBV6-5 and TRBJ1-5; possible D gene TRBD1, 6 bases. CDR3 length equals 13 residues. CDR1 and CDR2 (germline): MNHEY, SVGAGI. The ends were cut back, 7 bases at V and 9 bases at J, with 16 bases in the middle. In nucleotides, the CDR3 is TGTGCCAGCACAGGGGAACTATTTGGGCCCCAGCATTTT. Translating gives CASTGELFGPQHF.

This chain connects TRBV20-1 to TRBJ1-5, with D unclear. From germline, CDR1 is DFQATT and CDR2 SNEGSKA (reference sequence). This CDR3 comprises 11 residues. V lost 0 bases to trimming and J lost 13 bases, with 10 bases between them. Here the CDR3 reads CSARDRGPQHF. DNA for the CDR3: TGCAGTGCTAGAGATCGGGGTCCTCAGCATTTT.

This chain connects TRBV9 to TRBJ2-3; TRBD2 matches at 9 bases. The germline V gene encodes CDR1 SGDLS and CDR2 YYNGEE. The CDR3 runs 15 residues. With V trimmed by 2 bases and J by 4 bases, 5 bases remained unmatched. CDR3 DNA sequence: TGTGCCAGCAGCGTTAACGCGGGGGGGCCAGATACGCAGTATTTT. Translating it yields CASSVNAGGPDTQYF.

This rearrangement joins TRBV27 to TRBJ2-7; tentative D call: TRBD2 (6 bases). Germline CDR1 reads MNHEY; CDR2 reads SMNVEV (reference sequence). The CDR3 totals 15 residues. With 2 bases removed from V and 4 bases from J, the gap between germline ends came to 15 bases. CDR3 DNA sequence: TGTGCCAGCAGTTTAAAGGAGGGCAGTTCTTACGAGCAGTACTTC. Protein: CASSLKEGSSYEQYF.

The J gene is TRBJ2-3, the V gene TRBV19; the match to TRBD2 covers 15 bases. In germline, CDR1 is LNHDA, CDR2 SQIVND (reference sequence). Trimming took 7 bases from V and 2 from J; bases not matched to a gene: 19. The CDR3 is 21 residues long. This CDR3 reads CASKYNHQGLAGGGVTDTQYF. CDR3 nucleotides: TGTGCCAGTAAATACAACCACCAGGGACTAGCGGGAGGAGGAGTCACAGATACGCAGTATTTT.

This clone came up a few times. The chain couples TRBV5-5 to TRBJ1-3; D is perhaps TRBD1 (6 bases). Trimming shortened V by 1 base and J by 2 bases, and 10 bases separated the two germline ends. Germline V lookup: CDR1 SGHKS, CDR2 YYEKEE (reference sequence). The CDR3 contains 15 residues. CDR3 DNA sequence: TGTGCCAGCAGCTTGACAGGGCGCACTGGAAACACCATATATTTT. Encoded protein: CASSLTGRTGNTIYF. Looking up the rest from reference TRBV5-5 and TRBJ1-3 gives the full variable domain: DAGVTQSPTHLIKTRGQQVTLRCSPISGHKSVSWYQQVLGQGPQFIFQYYEKEERGRGNFPDRFSARQFPNYSSELNVNALLLGDSALYLCASSLTGRTGNTIYFGEGSWLTVV.

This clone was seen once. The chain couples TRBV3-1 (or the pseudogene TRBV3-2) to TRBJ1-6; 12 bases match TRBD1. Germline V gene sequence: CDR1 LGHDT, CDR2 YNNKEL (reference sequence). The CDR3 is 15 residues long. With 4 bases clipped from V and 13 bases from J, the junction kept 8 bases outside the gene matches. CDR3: CASSPPGQGAAPLHF. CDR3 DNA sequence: TGTGCCAGCAGCCCACCGGGACAGGGGGCCGCTCCCCTCCACTTT.

The CDR3 DNA is TGTGCCACCAGTGAGCGCATCGGACAGGGTTCCTGGACCGGGGAGCTGTTTTTT. As protein: CATSERIGQGSWTGELFF. This chain uses TRBV24-1 with TRBJ2-2; 8 bases match TRBD1. Germline CDR1 reads KGHDR; CDR2 reads SFDVKD. This CDR3 is built from 18 residues. J was trimmed by 5 bases and V by 4 bases; bases with no gene match: 14.

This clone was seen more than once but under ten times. In DNA, the CDR3 is TGTGCCAGCAGCTTGGTGCTGGGGACAACGGGGAGCACTGAAGCTTTCTTT. Translating gives CASSLVLGTTGSTEAFF. V gene TRBV5-6 combines with J gene TRBJ1-1; D is possibly TRBD1 (6 bases). The V end lost 0 bases, the J end lost 4 bases, and 19 bases lay between the germline ends. The CDR3 consists of 17 residues. CDR1 is SGHDT, CDR2 YYEEEE, per germline.

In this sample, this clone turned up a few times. The CDR3 is CASSLGGTGINYGYTF. CDR3 DNA sequence: TGTGCCAGCAGCTTAGGTGGGACAGGGATCAACTATGGCTACACCTTC. V gene TRBV7-2 combines with J gene TRBJ1-2, with TRBD1 matching over 9 bases. The V segment lost 1 base and the J segment 2 bases; nucleotides outside the gene matches: 5. Germline V gene data show CDR1 as SGHTA and CDR2 as FQGNSA. This CDR3 is 16 amino acids long. The variable domain in full, completed from reference TRBV7-2 and TRBJ1-2, reads GAGVSQSPSNKVTEKGKDVELRCDPISGHTALYWYRQSLGQGLEFLIYFQGNSAPDKSGLPSDRFSAERTGGSVSTLTIQRTQQEDSAVYLCASSLGGTGINYGYTFGSGTRLTVV.

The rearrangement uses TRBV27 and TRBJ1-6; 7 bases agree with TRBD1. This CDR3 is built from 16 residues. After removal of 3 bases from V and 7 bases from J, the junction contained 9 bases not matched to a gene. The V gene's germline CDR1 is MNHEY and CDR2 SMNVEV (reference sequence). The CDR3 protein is CASSFSFGQVNSPLHF. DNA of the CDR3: TGTGCCAGCAGTTTCTCTTTCGGACAGGTGAATTCACCCCTCCACTTT.

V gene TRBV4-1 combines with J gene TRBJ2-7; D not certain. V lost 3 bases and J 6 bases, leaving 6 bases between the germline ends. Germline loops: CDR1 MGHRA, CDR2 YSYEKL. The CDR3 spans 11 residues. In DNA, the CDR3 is TGCGCCAGCAGCCATTCCGGCGAGCAGTACTTC. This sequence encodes CASSHSGEQYF.

This CDR3 reads CASSVDWTSGAYEQYF. In nucleotides, the CDR3 is TGTGCCAGCAGCGTAGACTGGACTAGCGGAGCCTACGAGCAGTACTTC. The V and J genes are TRBV7-2 and TRBJ2-7; 10 bases are shared with TRBD2. This CDR3 region has 16 residues. Germline lookup yields CDR1 SGHTA and CDR2 FQGNSA. Trimming took 5 bases from V and 2 from J; bases not matched to a gene: 9.

In DNA, the CDR3 is TGTGCCAGCAGTTTAGCGACAGGGGGCGCCTATGGCTACACCTTC. Its translation: CASSLATGGAYGYTF. The rearrangement uses TRBV27 and TRBJ1-2, with 10 bases lining up with TRBD1. The CDR3 totals 15 residues. V lost 2 bases to trimming and J lost 4 bases; unmatched junction nucleotides: 4. The germline V gene has CDR1 MNHEY and CDR2 SMNVEV (reference sequence).

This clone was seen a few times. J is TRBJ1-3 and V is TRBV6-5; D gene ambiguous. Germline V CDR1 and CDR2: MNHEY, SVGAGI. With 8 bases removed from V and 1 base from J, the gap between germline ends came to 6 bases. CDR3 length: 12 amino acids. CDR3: CASSPSGNTIYF. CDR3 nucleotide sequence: TGTGCCAGCTCCCCATCTGGAAACACCATATATTTT.

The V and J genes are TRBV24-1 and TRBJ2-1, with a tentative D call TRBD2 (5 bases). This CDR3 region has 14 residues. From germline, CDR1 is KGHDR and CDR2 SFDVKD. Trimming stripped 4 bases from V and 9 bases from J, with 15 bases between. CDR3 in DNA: TGTGCCACCAGTGAAGGAAGCCACCGGGGTGAGCAGTTCTTC. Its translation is CATSEGSHRGEQFF.